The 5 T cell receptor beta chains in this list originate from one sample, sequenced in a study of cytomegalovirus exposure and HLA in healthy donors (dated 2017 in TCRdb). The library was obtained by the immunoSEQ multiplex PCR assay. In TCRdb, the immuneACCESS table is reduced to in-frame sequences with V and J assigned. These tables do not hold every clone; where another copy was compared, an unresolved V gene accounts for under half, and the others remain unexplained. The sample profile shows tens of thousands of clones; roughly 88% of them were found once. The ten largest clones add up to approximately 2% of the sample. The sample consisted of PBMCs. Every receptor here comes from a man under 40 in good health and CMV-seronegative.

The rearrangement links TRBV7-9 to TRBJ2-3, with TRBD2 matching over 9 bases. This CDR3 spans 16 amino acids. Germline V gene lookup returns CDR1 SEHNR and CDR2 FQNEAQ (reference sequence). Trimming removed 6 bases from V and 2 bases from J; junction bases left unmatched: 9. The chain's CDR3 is CASSGVAGDPTDTQYF. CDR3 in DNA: TGTGCCAGCAGTGGGGTAGCGGGGGACCCCACAGATACGCAGTATTTT.

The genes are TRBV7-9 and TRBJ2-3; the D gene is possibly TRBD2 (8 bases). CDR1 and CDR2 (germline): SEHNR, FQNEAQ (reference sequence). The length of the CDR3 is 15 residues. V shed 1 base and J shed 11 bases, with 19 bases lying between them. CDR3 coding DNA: TGTGCCAGCAGCTTAGAGGGGGCGGGGGGCCCAAAGCAGTATTTT. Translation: CASSLEGAGGPKQYF.

CDR3 nucleotide sequence: TGCGCCAGCAGCTTCCAGACAGGGATCCAGGAGACCCAGTACTTC. Its protein product is CASSFQTGIQETQYF. The chain uses TRBV5-1 and TRBJ2-5; 7 bases align to TRBD1. The CDR3 extends over 15 amino acids. Trimming took 2 bases from V and 5 from J; bases not matched to a gene: 9. Germline assignment: CDR1 SGHRS and CDR2 YFSETQ.

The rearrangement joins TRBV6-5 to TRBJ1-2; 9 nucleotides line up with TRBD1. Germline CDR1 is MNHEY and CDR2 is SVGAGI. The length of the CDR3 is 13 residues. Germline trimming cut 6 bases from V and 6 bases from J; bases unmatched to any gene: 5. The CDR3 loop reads CASREQGADGYTF. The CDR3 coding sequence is TGTGCCAGCAGGGAACAGGGGGCTGATGGCTACACCTTC.

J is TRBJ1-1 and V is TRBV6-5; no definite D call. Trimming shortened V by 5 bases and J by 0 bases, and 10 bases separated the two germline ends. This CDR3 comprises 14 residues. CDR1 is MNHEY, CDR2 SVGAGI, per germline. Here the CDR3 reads CASSPLSMNTEAFF. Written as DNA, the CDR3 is TGTGCCAGCAGTCCTCTTTCTATGAACACTGAAGCTTTCTTT.